Included here is one T cell receptor beta chain sequence, with context. These data are taken from a study of blood T cell repertoires in COVID-19. At the level of the study: In each case, the material was cDNA or gDNA derived from T cells, B-cell-depleted T cells, or PBMCs.

Clones were read by immunoSEQ multiplex PCR, and TCRdb kept only the in-frame ones, dropping some. The table lists about 480,000 clones, more than 75% of them singletons, with 1.5% to 2% in the top ten. Germline-derived CDR1 and CDR2 are LNHNV and YYDKDF (reference sequence). CDR3 length: 14 residues. The V end was cut by 3 bases, the J end by 2 bases, with 9 bases between. The specimen sequenced was PBMCs or T cells enriched from blood (not recorded which). The receptor's source is a woman in her 40s who had recovered from COVID-19. V is TRBV15 and J is TRBJ2-3; unclear D gene. The chain's CDR3 is CATSSDTNTDTQYF. CDR3 in DNA: TGTGCCACCAGCAGTGACACGAACACAGATACGCAGTATTTT.